A selection of T cell receptor beta chains follows, all from one sample in a study of T cell responses to AZD1222 COVID-19 vaccine. Method: immunoSEQ multiplex PCR; TCRdb's copy keeps in-frame clones and lacks some. Among some 130,000 clones listed, roughly nine tenths were seen once. The material was peripheral blood, obtained on day 0 of AZD1222 vaccination. The receptor set was obtained from an adult in good health. The CDR3 runs from the conserved cysteine through the conserved F or W. Not every row has a clone size; where given, it reads once, few, many or a size class.

J	length	size	V	CDR3
TRBJ2-5	16	once	TRBV2	CASSGALHLYQETQYF
TRBJ2-2	16	NA	TRBV18	CASSPRTGAQTGELFF
TRBJ2-2	16	NA	TRBV6-5	CASSYNLAGNTGELFF
TRBJ2-7	14	NA	TRBV6-6	CASSSPGRAYEQYF
TRBJ1-1	13	NA	TRBV12-3/TRBV12-4	CASTTDRDTEAFF
TRBJ1-5	15	NA	TRBV6-5	CASSNIWGDNQPQHF
TRBJ2-2	13	NA	TRBV4-1	CASSQDPGGELFF
TRBJ1-5	15	NA	TRBV10-2	CASSTLGKGNQPQHF
TRBJ2-3	11	NA	TRBV10-3	CATLRADTQYF
TRBJ2-7	10	NA	TRBV11-3	CASSLNEQYF
TRBJ1-2	18	NA	TRBV5-1	CASRSMMTVRDGAKGYTF
TRBJ1-5	15	NA	TRBV28	CASTLRGGGNQPQHF
TRBJ1-6	18	once	TRBV11-2	CASSLRAATSSYNSPLHF
TRBJ2-1	12	NA	TRBV7-8	CASSPPINEQFF
TRBJ1-5	14	NA	TRBV19	CASSVGTDNQPQHF
TRBJ2-7	15	NA	TRBV4-1	CASSQVQRGGYEQYF
TRBJ1-2	12	NA	TRBV7-2	CASSPGARGYTF
TRBJ1-2	13	NA	TRBV12-3/TRBV12-4	CASSTRANYGYTF
TRBJ2-7	11	NA	TRBV3-1/TRBV3-2	CASSLEGEQYF
TRBJ2-5	15	NA	TRBV18	CASSPRLAVQETQYF
TRBJ1-2	14	NA	TRBV28	CASSDRQGFDGYTF
TRBJ1-4	15	medium-sized	TRBV30	CAWSRGVGTNEKLFF
TRBJ1-4	11	NA	TRBV25-1	CASGTVEKLFF